This TCR beta chain was recorded in a study of T cell responses to AZD1222 COVID-19 vaccine. Notes on the study in general: The CD4 TCRs associated with vaccination extended across spike and predominated at 160-218 and 743-854.

Comments on this clone: Antigen: not known.

V lost 4 bases to trimming and J lost 4 bases, with 13 bases between them. CDR3 length: 14 amino acids. The germline CDR1 and CDR2 sequences are SGHAT and FQNNGV. Method: immunoSEQ multiplex PCR; TCRdb's copy keeps in-frame clones and lacks some. The sample has 110,000 to 150,000 clones, around 87% seen once. This sequence was found in an adult in good health. Sequencing used peripheral blood, obtained on day 0 of AZD1222 vaccination. The rearrangement uses TRBV11-2 and TRBJ1-1; tentative D call: TRBD1 (5 bases). The CDR3 is CASSSGLRVTEAFF. In DNA, the CDR3 is TGTGCCAGCAGCTCGGGCCTCAGGGTCACTGAAGCTTTCTTT.